Below are 8 T cell receptor beta chains sequenced from a single sample in a study of blood T cell repertoires in COVID-19. Clones were read by immunoSEQ multiplex PCR, and TCRdb kept only the in-frame ones, dropping some. The sample includes about 260,000 clones, roughly 84% of them seen just once. Sequenced: peripheral blood. Receptors originate from a human donor in a cohort sampled during active COVID-19.

This sequence joins TRBV29-1 and TRBJ2-1; TRBD1 matches 7 bases. V shed 7 bases, J shed 4 bases, and the junction held 13 bases outside the gene matches. Looked up from germline, CDR1 is SQVTM and CDR2 is ANQGSEA. This CDR3 is built from 15 residues. The CDR3 sequence: CSGLGRGLYYNEQFF. In nucleotides, the CDR3 is TGCAGCGGATTGGGTAGGGGGCTTTATTACAATGAGCAGTTCTTC.

The chain recombines TRBV7-2 with TRBJ1-2, with 7 bases matching TRBD1. The length of the CDR3 is 15 residues. V lost 3 bases to trimming and J lost 3 bases; unmatched junction nucleotides: 7. Germline V gene data show CDR1 as SGHTA and CDR2 as FQGNSA. CDR3 coding DNA: TGTGCCAGCAGCTTGGGGACAGCGAGCGACTATGGCTACACCTTC. Translated, it gives CASSLGTASDYGYTF.

This CDR3 reads CASSSRRTSFTDTQYF. The CDR3 coding sequence is TGTGCCAGCAGCTCCCGGAGGACTAGTTTCACAGATACGCAGTATTTT. J is TRBJ2-3 and V is TRBV7-2; 7 nucleotides line up with TRBD2. This CDR3 is 16 amino acids long. Germline V lookup: CDR1 SGHTA, CDR2 FQGNSA. Trimming took 4 bases from V and 2 from J; bases not matched to a gene: 9.

V is TRBV6-6 and J is TRBJ1-4; D not certain. CDR1 and CDR2 from the germline V gene are MNHNY and SVGAGI (reference sequence). The CDR3 spans 15 residues. V lost 2 bases, J lost 1 base, and 8 bases lay in between. CDR3 in DNA: TGTGCCAGCAGTTACGGAGGCGTAACTAATGAAAAACTGTTTTTT. Encoded protein: CASSYGGVTNEKLFF.

The V gene is TRBV18, the J gene TRBJ1-3; 7 bases agree with TRBD1. Germline V CDR1 and CDR2: KGHSH, LQKENI. CDR3 length equals 17 residues. The V segment lost 4 bases and the J segment 0 bases; nucleotides outside the gene matches: 9. CDR3 coding DNA: TGTGCCAGCTCACAGTTATCGGGACAGCGCTCTGGAAACACCATATATTTT. This gives the protein CASSQLSGQRSGNTIYF.

This clone was counted once. The chain is built from TRBV9 and TRBJ2-1; 13 nucleotides line up with TRBD2. Per germline, CDR1 SGDLS and CDR2 YYNGEE. This CDR3 comprises 16 residues. J gave up 7 bases and V 0 bases, and 4 bases lay outside the gene matches. This chain's CDR3 is CASSVVSTSGGNEQFF. In DNA, the CDR3 is TGTGCCAGCAGCGTAGTTTCGACTAGCGGGGGGAATGAGCAGTTCTTC.

V and J are TRBV6-5 and TRBJ2-7; 7 positions match TRBD2. With 8 bases clipped from V and 7 bases from J, the junction kept 14 bases outside the gene matches. Germline CDR1 reads MNHEY; CDR2 reads SVGAGI. This CDR3 spans 14 amino acids. This chain's CDR3 is CASARRGNPREQYF. CDR3 bases: TGTGCCAGCGCCCGGCGGGGGAACCCAAGGGAGCAGTACTTC.

This clone was recorded once. This chain connects TRBV28 to TRBJ2-1; TRBD2 matches 8 bases. The J segment lost 2 bases and the V segment lost 5 bases, leaving 8 bases of the junction unmatched. The germline CDR1 and CDR2 sequences are MDHEN and SYDVKM. The CDR3 is 16 amino acids. The DNA of the CDR3 is TGTGCCAGCAGTGACACAAGCGGGGGACCCTACAATGAGCAGTTCTTC. It yields the protein CASSDTSGGPYNEQFF.